The 30 T cell receptor beta chains below all came from one sample that was sequenced in a study of early T cells in non-severe SARS-CoV-2 infection. Using its own MiXCR run on the 5' RACE reads, TCRdb lists one record per CDR3 protein. The table shows 30,000 to 35,000 distinct CDR3 sequences, with roughly 4.5% occurring only once. The sequencing input was whole blood. These receptors came from an adult who was a healthcare worker with PCR-confirmed SARS-CoV-2 infection or an uninfected control (not recorded which).

This clonotype was seen at least ten times. This chain joins TRBV6-2 or TRBV6-3 and TRBJ2-7, with D possibly matching TRBD2 (5 bases). The CDR3 length is 14 residues. CDR1 is MNHEY and CDR2 is SVGEGT in the germline V gene. V was trimmed by 4 bases and J by 5 bases, leaving 15 bases between them. In DNA form, the CDR3 reads TGTGCCAGCAGTTTCTCCTCTCCGAGGGACGAGCAGTACTTC. It codes for CASSFSSPRDEQYF.

This clonotype was recorded many times. The chain recombines TRBV11-2 with TRBJ2-7; TRBD1 matches at 7 bases. The CDR3 spans 15 residues. Germline trimming cut 7 bases from V and 5 bases from J; bases unmatched to any gene: 14. CDR1 and CDR2 (germline): SGHAT, FQNNGV. This CDR3 is CASISSERQGHEQYF. Written as DNA, the CDR3 is TGTGCCAGCATCTCATCCGAACGACAGGGCCACGAGCAGTACTTC.

The chain has TRBV5-1 and TRBJ1-1; 8 nucleotides match TRBD1. Losses at the gene ends were 1 base for V and 1 base for J; bases not matched to a gene: 3. Germline loops: CDR1 SGHRS, CDR2 YFSETQ. The CDR3 length is 15 residues. This chain's CDR3 is CASSLPGGANTEAFF. CDR3 bases: TGCGCCAGCAGCTTGCCAGGGGGCGCGAACACTGAAGCTTTCTTT.

Ten or more counts support this clonotype. The J gene is TRBJ2-5, the V gene TRBV6-5; no definite D call. The V gene's germline CDR1 is MNHEY and CDR2 SVGAGI. The CDR3 loop spans 13 amino acids. V lost 5 bases, J lost 1 base, and 8 bases lay in between. CDR3 in amino acids: CASSPRIQETQYF. CDR3 nucleotides: TGTGCCAGCAGTCCACGGATCCAAGAGACCCAGTACTTC.

This clonotype was seen repeatedly, ten times or more. DNA for the CDR3: TGTGCCAGCGGCTCTAGCGGGGGGCCTCAAGAGACCCAGTACTTC. Its translation: CASGSSGGPQETQYF. The chain couples TRBV6-6 to TRBJ2-5; TRBD2 matches at 11 bases. There are 15 residues in the CDR3. V lost 8 bases to trimming and J lost 2 bases; unmatched junction nucleotides: 7. The germline V gene has CDR1 MNHNY and CDR2 SVGAGI (reference sequence).

This clonotype was counted ten times or more. The CDR3 sequence: CASSESTGAGTEAFF. DNA for the CDR3: TGTGCCAGCAGTGAATCGACAGGGGCGGGCACTGAAGCTTTCTTT. The chain couples TRBV6-4 to TRBJ1-1; 8 bases match TRBD1. Germline CDR1 is MRHNA and CDR2 is SNTAGT. V gave up 3 bases and J gave up 4 bases; unmatched junction bases: 7. This CDR3 spans 15 amino acids.

This clonotype was seen at least ten times. The genes are TRBV7-9 and TRBJ2-7; no firm D call. V dropped 3 bases and J dropped 4 bases, with 10 bases sitting between them. This CDR3 contains 13 residues. The germline V gene encodes CDR1 SEHNR and CDR2 FQNEAQ (reference sequence). The CDR3 region has the DNA TGTGCCAGCAGCTTGGGCCTCCGTTACGAGCAGTACTTC. Residues: CASSLGLRYEQYF.

This clonotype was seen a few times. This chain joins TRBV5-5 and TRBJ2-7, with D possibly TRBD1 on 5 matching bases. Germline CDR1 reads SGHKS; CDR2 reads YYEKEE (reference sequence). The CDR3 has 13 amino acids. Trimming removed 0 bases at V and 3 bases at J, with 7 bases between. CDR3 DNA: TGTGCCAGCAGCTTGGGGGGCAACTACGAGCAGTACTTC. Residues: CASSLGGNYEQYF.

V and J are TRBV5-8 and TRBJ2-7, with 7 bases identical to TRBD2. Trimming at V came to 3 bases and at J to 2 bases, leaving 2 bases not matched to a gene. This CDR3 comprises 13 residues. Germline V gene sequence: CDR1 SGHTS, CDR2 YDEGEE. As DNA, the CDR3 is TGTGCCAGCAGCTGGGGGGGGACCTACGAGCAGTACTTC. Its protein is CASSWGGTYEQYF.

This clonotype came up a few times. V is TRBV25-1 and J is TRBJ2-7, with TRBD2 as a possible D gene (6 bases). The germline CDR1 and CDR2 sequences are MGHDK and SYGVNS. The CDR3 is made up of 13 amino acids. Trimming left V 6 bases short and J 0 bases short, with 9 bases between. The CDR3 nucleotides read TGTGCCAGCAGGGAGGGCGGCTCCTACGAGCAGTACTTC. Translation gives CASREGGSYEQYF.

CDR3 in DNA: TGTGCCAGTAGTATTTTCGGCTCAACAGATACGCAGTATTTT. Protein: CASSIFGSTDTQYF. The gene calls are TRBV19 and TRBJ2-3; no definite D call. Trimming pared 3 bases from V and 3 bases from J, leaving 10 bases between. The CDR3 spans 14 residues. CDR1 and CDR2 (germline): LNHDA, SQIVND (reference sequence).

As to this clonotype: A read error may account for a junction end that differs from germline. The chain employs TRBV7-9 and TRBJ2-7, with 7 bases identical to TRBD2. CDR3 length equals 15 residues. Germline CDR1 is SEHNR and CDR2 is FQNEAQ (reference sequence). The CDR3 DNA follows: TGTGCCAGCAGTTTAGGAGGACTAGGATTGTACGAGCAGTACTTC. It translates to CASSLGGLGLYEQYF.

This clonotype was picked up many times. The genes are TRBV21-1 and TRBJ2-7. TRBV21-1 is termed a pseudogene. CDR3 length: 11 residues. The CDR3 DNA follows: TGTGCCAGCAGCAAAGTTGACGAGCAGTACTTC. This translates into CASSKVDEQYF.

This clonotype turned up a few times. This sequence joins TRBV27 and TRBJ1-2; 12 bases line up with TRBD1. V lost 4 bases, J lost 4 bases, and 4 bases stayed unmatched. Germline V gives CDR1 MNHEY, CDR2 SMNVEV (reference sequence). This CDR3 is built from 15 residues. This CDR3 is CASSWGQGASYGYTF. The CDR3 DNA reads TGTGCCAGCAGTTGGGGACAGGGGGCTTCCTATGGCTACACCTTC.

This clonotype has at least ten counts. The rearrangement links TRBV7-9 to TRBJ2-5, with D tentatively TRBD1 (5 bases). Germline values: CDR1 SEHNR, CDR2 FQNEAQ (reference sequence). Deletions cut 5 bases from V and 3 bases from J, with 7 bases between. The CDR3 covers 12 residues. The chain's CDR3 is CASSLGEETQYF. Written as DNA, the CDR3 is TGTGCCAGCAGCCTAGGGGAAGAGACCCAGTACTTC.

This clonotype was recorded at least ten times. The chain couples TRBV20-1 to TRBJ2-7; 7 nucleotides agree with TRBD1. Germline CDR1 is DFQATT and CDR2 is SNEGSKA (reference sequence). V dropped 2 bases and J dropped 4; count of bases not matched to a gene: 5. The CDR3 consists of 13 residues. CDR3 bases: TGCAGTGCTAGAAGAGACAGGGATTACGAGCAGTACTTC. Translating gives CSARRDRDYEQYF.

This clonotype appeared many times. This chain connects TRBV25-1 to TRBJ2-2, with 7 bases identical to TRBD1. Germline V gene lookup returns CDR1 MGHDK and CDR2 SYGVNS. This CDR3 has 14 residues. Unmatched junction bases numbered 4, after V lost 6 bases and J lost 3 bases. The CDR3 DNA is TGTGCCAGCAGCCCCGGGACAGACACCGGGGAGCTGTTTTTT. It encodes CASSPGTDTGELFF.

This clonotype was counted at least ten times. The chain recombines TRBV10-2 with TRBJ1-6; 10 bases are a match to TRBD1. The CDR3 is 14 amino acids. Germline V CDR1 and CDR2: WSHSY, SAAADI. With V trimmed by 7 bases and J by 12 bases, 9 bases remained unmatched. CDR3 residues: CASNLGQGVGPLHF. As DNA, the CDR3 is TGCGCCAGCAATCTCGGACAGGGGGTAGGACCCCTCCACTTT.

This clonotype was found many times. The chain combines TRBV28 with TRBJ2-2, with 10 bases aligning to TRBD1. V lost 3 bases and J lost 4; bases outside the gene matches: 5. The CDR3 runs to 16 residues. Germline assignment: CDR1 MDHEN and CDR2 SYDVKM. The CDR3 sequence: CASSLGTGAGTGELFF. The CDR3 DNA reads as TGTGCCAGCAGTTTGGGGACAGGGGCGGGCACCGGGGAGCTGTTTTTT.

In this sample, this clonotype turned up many times. The rearrangement links TRBV12-3 or TRBV12-4 to TRBJ2-6, with 9 positions matching TRBD1. This CDR3 has 16 residues. V lost 7 bases and J lost 2; bases outside the gene matches: 6. CDR3 region: CASKRTGVTGANVLTF. Written as DNA, the CDR3 is TGTGCCAGCAAGAGGACAGGGGTCACTGGGGCCAACGTCCTGACTTTC.

This clonotype has only a few counts. J is TRBJ2-7 and V is TRBV9; 7 bases align to TRBD1. The CDR3 spans 14 residues. J was trimmed by 6 bases and V by 0 bases; bases with no gene match: 6. Per the germline V gene, CDR1 is SGDLS and CDR2 is YYNGEE. The CDR3, as DNA: TGTGCCAGCAGCGTAGGACAGGGATCCGTCGAGCAGTACTTC. Translation gives CASSVGQGSVEQYF. The whole variable domain, filled in from reference TRBV9 and TRBJ2-7, reads DSGVTQTPKHLITATGQRVTLRCSPRSGDLSVYWYQQSLDQGLQFLIQYYNGEERAKGNILERFSAQQFPDLHSELNLSSLELGDSALYFCASSVGQGSVEQYFGPGTRLTVT.

This clonotype was found many times. J is TRBJ1-3 and V is TRBV6-6, with D uncertain. This CDR3 has 11 residues. The ends were cut back, 6 bases at V and 4 bases at J, with 4 bases in the middle. Germline loops: CDR1 MNHNY, CDR2 SVGAGI (reference sequence). CDR3 in amino acids: CASREGNTIYF. Here the CDR3 DNA reads TGTGCCAGCAGGGAAGGAAACACCATATATTTT.

The sample holds many counts of this clonotype. The chain has TRBV27 and TRBJ2-1; 7 bases are shared with TRBD2. Germline V gives CDR1 MNHEY, CDR2 SMNVEV (reference sequence). Trimming cost V 4 bases and J 12 bases; bases outside gene matches: 15. CDR3 length equals 15 residues. The CDR3 protein is CASSWASGYNEWQFF. The CDR3 DNA is TGTGCCAGCAGTTGGGCTAGCGGATATAATGAGTGGCAGTTCTTC.

The genes are TRBV13 and TRBJ2-7; 7 bases map to TRBD1. The CDR3 totals 16 residues. Per the germline V gene, CDR1 is PRHDT and CDR2 is FYEKMQ (reference sequence). V shed 0 bases, J shed 4 bases, and the junction held 9 bases outside the gene matches. CDR3 region: CASSLGYRGSVYEQYF. The CDR3 DNA reads as TGTGCCAGCAGCTTAGGTTACAGGGGCTCGGTTTACGAGCAGTACTTC.

This clonotype was detected a few times. The CDR3 carries no conserved terminal phenylalanine or tryptophan, so it likely arises from a read error. The chain employs TRBV10-2 and TRBJ2-7; 12 nucleotides line up with TRBD2. CDR3 length: 18 amino acids. CDR1 and CDR2 (germline): WSHSY, SAAADI. V trimming: 6 bases; J trimming: 0 bases; junction bases outside the gene matches: 12. CDR3 sequence reads: CASRSLTSGGLYSYEQYS. The CDR3 bases are TGCGCCAGCAGATCCCTGACTAGCGGGGGACTGTACTCCTACGAGCAGTACTCC.

This clonotype has at least ten counts. The chain combines TRBV27 with TRBJ2-7; D unclear. Trimming cost V 5 bases and J 2 bases, with 7 bases left between them. Per germline, CDR1 MNHEY and CDR2 SMNVEV (reference sequence). The length of the CDR3 is 12 residues. The CDR3 DNA reads TGTGCCAGCAGTCACGGCCCCTACGAGCAGTACTTC. Translation: CASSHGPYEQYF.

This clonotype has only a few counts. The V and J genes are TRBV12-3 or TRBV12-4 and TRBJ2-3; tentatively, D is TRBD2 (5 bases). V lost 4 bases and J lost 5, with 13 bases in between. The CDR3 totals 14 residues. This CDR3 is CASSSSGRKDTQYF. The DNA of the CDR3 is TGTGCCAGCAGTTCATCGGGGAGAAAAGATACGCAGTATTTT.

This clonotype was counted many times. This chain joins TRBV6-1 and TRBJ1-5, with 8 nucleotides matching TRBD1. The CDR3 contains 15 residues. The germline V gene has CDR1 MNHNS and CDR2 SASEGT. The ends lost 4 bases at V and 7 bases at J; junction bases unmatched: 9. CDR3 sequence: CASSGQGARRQPQHF. CDR3 DNA sequence: TGTGCCAGCAGTGGGCAGGGGGCGCGGAGGCAGCCCCAGCATTTT.

The chain is built from TRBV12-3 or TRBV12-4 and TRBJ2-7; 11 nucleotides agree with TRBD2. Losses at the gene ends were 7 bases for V and 6 bases for J; bases not matched to a gene: 14. CDR3 length: 16 residues. In DNA, the CDR3 is TGTGCCAGCACCTACTCACTAGCGGGGGCGCCCCCCGAGCAGTACTTC. It translates to CASTYSLAGAPPEQYF.

There are many counts of this clonotype. The chain recombines TRBV10-2 with TRBJ2-1; 10 nucleotides line up with TRBD1. The CDR3 is 16 amino acids. The germline V gene encodes CDR1 WSHSY and CDR2 SAAADI. The trim removed 5 bases at V and 8 bases at J, leaving 12 bases unmatched. Written as DNA, the CDR3 is TGCGCCAGCAGTTACCCCCCGGGACAGGGGAGCGATGAGCAGTTCTTC. It is translated as CASSYPPGQGSDEQFF.